This T cell receptor (beta chain) was sequenced in a study of T-cell reconstitution after alpha-beta-depleted transplantation in children. Notes on the study in general: At around two months after transplant, the alpha-beta T cells were reportedly derived from several hundred expanded clones that came from non-depleted graft cells. From surviving recipient T cells and thymic progenitors came the high day-60 TCRbeta diversity observed in some patients. When one year had passed after transplant, most T-cell counts and diversity came from newly produced T cells.

This clonotype was recorded many times. Antigen specificity is unknown. Unique molecular identifiers were incorporated into the prepared TCRbeta library. MiXCR, run by TCRdb on the PCR reads, gives a single entry per CDR3 protein. The table lists approximately 290,000 distinct CDR3 sequences, 9.5% to 13% of them singletons. V lost 2 bases, J lost 6 bases, and 3 bases stayed unmatched. The CDR3 sequence is 14 residues long. The receptor comes from a male patient between 2 and 10 years old who had a stem cell transplant for chronic granulomatous disease, so the T cells may come from the graft donor. The sequenced sample was peripheral blood, obtained 180 days after TCRalphabeta/CD19-depleted stem cell transplant. This chain links TRBV12-3 or TRBV12-4 with TRBJ2-2; 7 bases are shared with TRBD1. CDR3 region: CASSLWQGAGELFF. CDR3 DNA: TGTGCCAGCAGTTTATGGCAGGGGGCCGGGGAGCTGTTTTTT.